This T cell receptor beta chain was observed in a study of immune evolution from preneoplasia to lung adenocarcinoma. Study-wide background: HLA loss of heterozygosity: roughly 7.5% AIS, about 15% MIA, approximately 35% ADC, none AAH.

As to this clone: The sample has other DNA sequences that encode this CDR3 too.

Generated by immunoSEQ multiplex PCR, the TCRdb table keeps only in-frame clones and is missing some. The table records about 21,000 clones, roughly 80% of them present only once. V lost 0 bases, J lost 5 bases, and 4 bases stayed unmatched. This CDR3 is built from 15 residues. Germline CDR1 is SGHDT and CDR2 is YYEEEE. The receptor's source is a person aged 55-75 years with lung adenocarcinoma. Sequenced sample: FFPE invasive lung adenocarcinoma tissue. The rearrangement joins TRBV5-6 to TRBJ2-2; 7 bases match TRBD1. The CDR3 DNA is TGTGCCAGCAGCTTGGCAGACAGGGCTACCGGGGAGCTGTTTTTT. Amino acid sequence: CASSLADRATGELFF.